This T cell receptor beta chain was identified during a study of beta chain features in type 1 diabetes. This clone was recorded a few times. This CDR3 contains 16 residues. Germline lookup yields CDR1 MNHEY and CDR2 SVGAGI. Trimming removed 3 bases from V and 4 bases from J, with 18 bases in between. The investigators reverse transcribed all of the isolated RNA, so they sequenced expressed TCRB transcripts. TCRdb keeps only in-frame clones here, not all; method: immunoSEQ multiplex PCR. This table has 330,000 or so clones, 11% to 15% appearing once. Material: central memory CD4+ T cells from blood. This sequence was found in a man aged 25 to 45 in good health. The chain couples TRBV6-5 to TRBJ2-5; D perhaps matches TRBD1 (6 bases). The CDR3 region is CASSYRDNRKGETQYF. Here the CDR3 DNA reads TGTGCCAGCAGTTATCGGGACAATCGGAAGGGAGAGACCCAGTACTTC.